The source of this TCR beta chain is a study of cytomegalovirus exposure and HLA in healthy donors. This table comes from immunoSEQ multiplex PCR, and its TCRdb copy is limited to in-frame clones, with some not included. The sample carries under 300,000 clones, 86% recorded once. In the case of this clone: The antigen is undetermined.

In germline, CDR1 is KGHSH, CDR2 LQKENI. This CDR3 spans 13 amino acids. Trimming removed 3 bases from V and 4 bases from J; junction bases left unmatched: 1. Notes on the study in general: Cytomegalovirus-associated TCR beta chains were listed, numbering 164.

The genes are TRBV18 and TRBJ2-5, with 8 bases aligning to TRBD2. Sequencing was done on a sample of PBMCs. This receptor was identified in a woman under 30 in good health and CMV-seronegative. In DNA form, the CDR3 reads TGTGCCAGCTCACCGGGACTAGGAGAGACCCAGTACTTC. Translation gives CASSPGLGETQYF. The full variable domain, its missing parts supplied by reference TRBV18 and TRBJ2-5, is NAGVMQNPRHLVRRRGQEARLRCSPMKGHSHVYWYRQLPEEGLKFMVYLQKENIIDESGMPKERFSAEFPKEGPSILRIQQVVRGDSAAYFCASSPGLGETQYFGPGTRLLVL.